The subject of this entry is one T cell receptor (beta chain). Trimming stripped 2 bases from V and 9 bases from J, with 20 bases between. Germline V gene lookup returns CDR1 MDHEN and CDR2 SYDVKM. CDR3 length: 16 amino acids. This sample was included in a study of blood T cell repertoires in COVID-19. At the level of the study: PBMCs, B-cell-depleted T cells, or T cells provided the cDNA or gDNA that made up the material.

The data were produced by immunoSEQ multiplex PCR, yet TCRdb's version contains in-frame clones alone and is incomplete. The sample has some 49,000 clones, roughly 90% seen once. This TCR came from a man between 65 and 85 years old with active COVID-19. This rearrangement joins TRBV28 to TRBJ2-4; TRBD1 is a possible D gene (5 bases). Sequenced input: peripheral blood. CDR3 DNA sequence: TGTGCCAGCAGTTTAGGTTCGGTCGGCAGGGCCTTCATTCAGTACTTC. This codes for CASSLGSVGRAFIQYF.